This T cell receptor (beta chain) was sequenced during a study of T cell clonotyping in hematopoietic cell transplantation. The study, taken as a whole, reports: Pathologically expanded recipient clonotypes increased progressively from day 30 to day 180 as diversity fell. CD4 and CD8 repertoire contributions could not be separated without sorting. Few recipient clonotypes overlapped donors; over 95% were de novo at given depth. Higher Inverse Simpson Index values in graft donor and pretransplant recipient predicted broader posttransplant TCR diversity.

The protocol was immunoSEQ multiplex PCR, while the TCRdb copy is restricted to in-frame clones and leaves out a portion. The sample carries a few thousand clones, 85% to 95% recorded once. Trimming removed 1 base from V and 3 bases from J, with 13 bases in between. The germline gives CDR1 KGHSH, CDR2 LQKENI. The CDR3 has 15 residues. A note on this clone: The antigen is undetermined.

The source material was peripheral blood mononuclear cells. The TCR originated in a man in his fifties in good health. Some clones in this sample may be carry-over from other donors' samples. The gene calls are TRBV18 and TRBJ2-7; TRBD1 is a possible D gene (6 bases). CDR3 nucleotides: TGTGCCAGCTCACCACTTACAGGGCTTGGCTACGAGCAGTACTTC. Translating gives CASSPLTGLGYEQYF.